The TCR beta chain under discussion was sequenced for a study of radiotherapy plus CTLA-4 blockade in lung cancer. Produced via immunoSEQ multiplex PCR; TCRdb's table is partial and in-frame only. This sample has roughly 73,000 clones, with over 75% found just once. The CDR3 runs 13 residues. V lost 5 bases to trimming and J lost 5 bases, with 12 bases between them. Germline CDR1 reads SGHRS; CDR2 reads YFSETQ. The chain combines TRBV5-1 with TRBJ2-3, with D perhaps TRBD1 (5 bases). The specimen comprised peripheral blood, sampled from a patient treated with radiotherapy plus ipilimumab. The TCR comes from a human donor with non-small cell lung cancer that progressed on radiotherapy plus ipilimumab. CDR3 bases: TGCGCCAGCAGGCTGGGGCTGGTAGATACGCAGTATTTT. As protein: CASRLGLVDTQYF. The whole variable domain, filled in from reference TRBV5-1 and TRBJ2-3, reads KAGVTQTPRYLIKTRGQQVTLSCSPISGHRSVSWYQQTPGQGLQFLFEYFSETQRNKGNFPGRFSGRQFSNSRSEMNVSTLELGDSALYLCASRLGLVDTQYFGPGTRLTVL.